The entry below gives a single T cell receptor beta chain sequence along with its context. This CDR3 contains 17 residues. Germline V gives CDR1 MNHEY, CDR2 SVGEGT. The germline V and J ends were trimmed by 2 bases and 2 bases, with 16 bases remaining between them. The data were obtained in a study of blood T cell repertoires in COVID-19. Generated by immunoSEQ multiplex PCR, the TCRdb table keeps only in-frame clones and is missing some. This table holds 150,000 to 200,000 clones, approximately 88% found once. The specimen sequenced was peripheral blood. The receptor was isolated from a woman over 75 with active or convalescent COVID-19. The chain is built from TRBV6-2 or TRBV6-3 and TRBJ2-1; the D gene is possibly TRBD1 (6 bases). For the CDR3, the DNA is TGTGCCAGCAGTTACGTCCCACAGGGCACCACCTACAATGAGCAGTTCTTC. Encoded protein: CASSYVPQGTTYNEQFF.